The T cell receptor (beta chain) described here comes from a study of esophageal squamous cell carcinoma under preoperative chemotherapy. Findings and limits, study-wide: After treatment, tumor-infiltrating lymphocytes apparently came partly from blood T cells.

Indicated time point: before preoperative PTX-NDP chemotherapy. TCRdb reprocessed the PCR reads with MiXCR, giving one entry per CDR3 protein. The sample lists tens of thousands of distinct CDR3 sequences, under 55% seen once, with approximately 12% in the top ten. There are a few counts of this clonotype. Its matching antigen is unknown. This specimen was taken from a patient given preoperative chemotherapy. The sequence came from a human donor with esophageal squamous cell carcinoma. The donor label of this sample is uncertain.

The CDR3 loop is CASSRGAGETQYF. As DNA, the CDR3 is TGTGCCAGCTCACGAGGGGCAGGGGAGACCCAGTACTTC. This chain joins TRBV18 and TRBJ2-5; either TRBD1 or TRBD2 may fit D (5 bases each). Germline V gene sequence: CDR1 KGHSH, CDR2 LQKENI. Trimming pared 4 bases from V and 5 bases from J, leaving 11 bases between. The CDR3 covers 13 residues. The complete variable domain, with remaining parts taken from reference TRBV18 and TRBJ2-5, reads NAGVMQNPRHLVRRRGQEARLRCSPMKGHSHVYWYRQLPEEGLKFMVYLQKENIIDESGMPKERFSAEFPKEGPSILRIQQVVRGDSAAYFCASSRGAGETQYFGPGTRLLVL.